The rows below give T cell receptor beta chains drawn from one sample of a study of blood T cell repertoires in COVID-19. Clones were read by immunoSEQ multiplex PCR, and TCRdb kept only the in-frame ones, dropping some. The profile shows 150,000 to 200,000 clones, less than 90% of them singletons. What was sequenced was PBMCs or T cells enriched from blood (not recorded which). Source of these receptors: a woman aged 25 to 45 who had been exposed to COVID-19. The CDR3 runs from the conserved cysteine through the conserved F or W. D genes are given only for firm matches. Some rows have no size entry. The others give once, few or many, or a class for an expanded clone.

d_call,j_call,clone_size,v_call,cdr3_nt,cdr3_aa
TRBD1,TRBJ1-1,.,TRBV19,TGTGCCAGTAGTATAGGTGCAGGGGGGCACACTGAAGCTTTCTTT,CASSIGAGGHTEAFF
TRBD1,TRBJ2-7,.,TRBV4-3,TGCGCCAGCAGCCAAGGTTGGGCAGGGGGCGCGTGGGAGCAGTACTTC,CASSQGWAGGAWEQYF
TRBD1,TRBJ1-2,.,TRBV7-6,TGTGCCAGCAGCTCCGGGCGGACAGGGCCTTATGGCTACACCTTC,CASSSGRTGPYGYTF
.,TRBJ1-1,.,TRBV2,TGTGCCAGCAGTCCCTTACCGTACGGGGGTAACACTGAAGCTTTCTTT,CASSPLPYGGNTEAFF
.,TRBJ2-5,.,TRBV7-2,TGTGCCAGCAGCCCAATGTCCGGGACTCAAGAGACCCAGTACTTC,CASSPMSGTQETQYF
.,TRBJ2-7,.,TRBV29-1,TGCAGCGCGACAGAAAACTACGAGCAGTACTTC,CSATENYEQYF
TRBD1,TRBJ1-4,.,TRBV6-5,TGTGCCAGCAGCCGGGACAGGGGAGAAAAACTGTTTTTT,CASSRDRGEKLFF
TRBD1,TRBJ1-5,few,TRBV4-1,TGCGCCAGCAGCCTGACAGGGACGGGGGATCAGCCCCAGCATTTT,CASSLTGTGDQPQHF
.,TRBJ1-2,.,TRBV6-2/TRBV6-3,TGTGCCAGCAGTTCTGAGATACCTGGCTACACCTTC,CASSSEIPGYTF
.,TRBJ1-2,once,TRBV5-4,TGTGCCAGCAGCGGGACCGCTCCGGGAGTTGGCTACACCTTC,CASSGTAPGVGYTF
TRBD1,TRBJ2-1,.,TRBV19,TGTGCCAGTAGTCGAGGTCGGGACAGCAATGAGCAGTTCTTC,CASSRGRDSNEQFF
.,TRBJ2-5,.,TRBV11-3,TGTGCCAGCAGCTTAGATGGCCAGGGCCAAGAGACCCAGTACTTC,CASSLDGQGQETQYF
TRBD1,TRBJ1-6,.,TRBV7-2,TGTGCCAGCAGCTCCGGACAGGGAGAGGGGTATAATTCACCCCTCCACTTT,CASSSGQGEGYNSPLHF
TRBD1,TRBJ1-2,.,TRBV24-1,TGTGCCACCAGTGGCCCGGGACAGAACTATGGCTACACCTTC,CATSGPGQNYGYTF
.,TRBJ1-2,.,TRBV3-1/TRBV3-2,TGTGCCAGCAGCCAAGAGCCGACAGGAGCCTATGGCTACACCTTC,CASSQEPTGAYGYTF
.,TRBJ2-7,.,TRBV25-1,TGTGCCAGCAGTGAATTCGCAGGGCACGAGCAGTACTTC,CASSEFAGHEQYF